The entry below describes one T cell receptor beta chain. Ten or more counts support this clonotype. Its antigen has not been determined. Base qualities were left out, and no much larger clone turns up one base away. The data are from a study of T cells in Graves' hyperthyroidism and ophthalmopathy (dated by TCRdb to the late 2010s). Concerning the study at large: Peripheral blood samples were taken at the time of initial diagnosis, prior to any treatment. A discovery cohort of 95 to 100 patients, about 40 with Graves' ophthalmopathy and approximately 57 with stable Graves' hyperthyroidism, was used to find distinguishing TCR V-J signatures. Whether ophthalmopathy could be predicted prospectively was tested in an independent validation cohort made up of under 20 hyperthyroidism patients plus 17 patients who later progressed to ophthalmopathy. The 100 discovery patients were divided at random into training and test sets in a 7:3 ratio. The study also compared thyroid tissue and blood T-cell repertoires from 5 to 7 Graves' hyperthyroidism patients. After blood sampling, hyperthyroidism patients were treated with methimazole at a starting dose of 30 mg daily, and ophthalmopathy patients were treated with high-dose intravenous methylprednisolone. The paper reports TCR Vbeta CDR3 sequencing of over 130 peripheral blood samples: 43 ophthalmopathy, over 70 hyperthyroidism and around 17 progressor patients. Paper-wide results and their limitations: In validation, progression to ophthalmopathy was predicted by the model with around 71% sensitivity and about 72% specificity, a median of 6.5 months before onset. Most expanded thyroid clonotypes (frequency above 0.001) were also detected in blood, a finding suggesting that blood repertoires may reflect thyroid immune responses. Sample size was not statistically predetermined, and blinding of investigators to group allocation was not performed. Ophthalmopathy was separated from stable hyperthyroidism by a 13 V-J signature model, with 85% to 90% sensitivity and just over 81% specificity obtained in cross-validation and 80%/75% obtained in testing.

The TCR beta CDR3 regions were amplified from RNA transcripts. The first round of RT-PCR for the TCR CDR3 was performed with the HTBI primer set and the Qiagen OneStep RT-PCR kit. A second multiplex PCR round built the libraries, followed by size selection and purification. Libraries were sequenced paired-end with 100 bp reads on an Illumina HiSeq2000. The source study handled its data this way. SOAPnuke was used to process the raw data, removing reads that contained adapters or uncalled bases, had a mean Phred below 15, or lacked an exact match to the constant primer or identifier. High-quality paired reads were merged with COPE v1.2.5, and unique nucleotide sequences were defined as clonotypes. MiTCR v1.1 was used to align clonotypes to the IMGT TRBV, TRBD and TRBJ reference segments. Analysis was restricted to V-J combinations with a frequency above 0.0001, which covered roughly 99% of repertoires. A TCS score was defined as the ratio of F50 (clonal expansion) to E x V (chaos), with BLOSUM62-based TCRdist applied between CDR3 peptides within each V-J. Welch's t-statistics and random forest reduced 514 V-J features to roughly 13, which were used in a naive Bayes classifier (R e1071). The public sequencing data were trimmed at Q25 with fastp and processed into clonotypes with MiXCR by TCRdb, which kept only in-frame beta chains. Identical CDR3 proteins give one entry, which carries the most common genes and DNA. What appears here as the V and J calls and clone size reflects TCRdb's work, not the paper's. This sample has some 350,000 distinct CDR3 sequences in its table, and 15% to 19% of those were observed once. The ten top clones hold around a quarter of the sample.

The CDR3, cysteine through phenylalanine, is 17 amino acids long. Only the CDR3 part of the read is kept: 51 bases, read in frame from the first base. CDR1 and CDR2, looked up from the germline V gene, are SGHVS and FQNEAQ. The germline V and J ends show losses of 5 bases and 2 bases respectively, and no gene match explains 11 bases of the junction. Hyperthyroidism patients were aged 18 to 65 years and newly diagnosed, with disease duration of less than 2 months. Exclusion was applied to patients with uncontrolled infections, other autoimmune diseases, pregnancy or lactation. Diagnoses were established on the basis of clinical symptoms, serum thyroxine and TRAb, thyroid ultrasound, and orbital computed tomography. Blood from progressor patients was drawn when they were first diagnosed with hyperthyroidism, before any ophthalmopathy symptoms appeared. PBMCs were separated from around 9.1 ml of fresh peripheral blood using Ficoll-Paque density gradient centrifugation. Progressor patients were initially diagnosed with Graves' hyperthyroidism and developed ophthalmopathy during follow-up. Total RNA was extracted using Trizol reagent, and RNA quality was assessed on an Agilent 2100 Bioanalyzer.

Sequenced: blood. The V and J genes are TRBV7-8 and TRBJ1-4, and 7 bases in between align with TRBD1. The clonotype comes from a woman under 30 with Graves' hyperthyroidism that later progressed to Graves' ophthalmopathy. CDR3 protein: CASSPQEIGGTNEKLFF. The DNA sequence follows: TGTGCCAGCAGCCCGCAGGAGATAGGGGGCACTAATGAAAAACTGTTTTTT.